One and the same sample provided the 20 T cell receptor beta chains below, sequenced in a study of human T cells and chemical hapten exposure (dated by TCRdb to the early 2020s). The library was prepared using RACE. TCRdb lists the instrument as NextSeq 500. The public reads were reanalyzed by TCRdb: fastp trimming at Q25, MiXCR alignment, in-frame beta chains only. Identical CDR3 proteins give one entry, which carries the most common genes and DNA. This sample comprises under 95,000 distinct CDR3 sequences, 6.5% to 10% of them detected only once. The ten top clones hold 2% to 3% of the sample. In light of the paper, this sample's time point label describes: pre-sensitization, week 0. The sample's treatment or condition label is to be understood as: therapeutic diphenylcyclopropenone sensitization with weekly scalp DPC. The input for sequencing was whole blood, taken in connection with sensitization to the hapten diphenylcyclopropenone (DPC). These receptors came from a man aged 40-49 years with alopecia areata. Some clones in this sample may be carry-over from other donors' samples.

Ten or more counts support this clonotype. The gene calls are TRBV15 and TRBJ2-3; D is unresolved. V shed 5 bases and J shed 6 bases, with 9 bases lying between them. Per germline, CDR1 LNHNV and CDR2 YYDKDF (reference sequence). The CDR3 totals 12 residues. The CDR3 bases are TGTGCCACCAGCCCCCTATTCGATACGCAGTATTTT. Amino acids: CATSPLFDTQYF.

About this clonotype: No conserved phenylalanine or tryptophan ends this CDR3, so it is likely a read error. The CDR3 here is CASSFTTSGRPYNEQFL. In nucleotides, the CDR3 is TGTGCCAGCAGTTTCACAACTAGCGGGAGACCCTACAATGAGCAGTTCCTC. This chain connects TRBV12-3 or TRBV12-4 to TRBJ2-1, with 11 bases identical to TRBD2. V gave up 3 bases and J gave up 2 bases; unmatched junction bases: 6. The CDR3 sequence is 17 residues long.

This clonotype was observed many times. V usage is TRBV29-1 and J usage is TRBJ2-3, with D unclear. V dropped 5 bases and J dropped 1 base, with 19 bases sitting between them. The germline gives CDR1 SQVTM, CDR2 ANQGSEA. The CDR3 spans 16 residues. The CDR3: CSVWQRILSGTDTQYF. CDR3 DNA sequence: TGCAGCGTTTGGCAGAGAATTTTGAGTGGCACAGATACGCAGTATTTT.

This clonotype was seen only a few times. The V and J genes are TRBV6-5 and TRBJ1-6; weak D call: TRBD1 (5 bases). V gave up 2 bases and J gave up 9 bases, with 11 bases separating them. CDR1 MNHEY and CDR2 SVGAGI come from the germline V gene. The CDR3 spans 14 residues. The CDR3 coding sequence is TGTGCCAGCAGTTACGGCCAGGGTAGTTCACCCCTCCACTTT. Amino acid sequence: CASSYGQGSSPLHF.

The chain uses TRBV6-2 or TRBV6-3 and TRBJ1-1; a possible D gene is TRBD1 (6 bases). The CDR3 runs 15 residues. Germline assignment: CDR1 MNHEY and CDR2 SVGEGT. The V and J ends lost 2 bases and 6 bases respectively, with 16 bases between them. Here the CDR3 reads CASSYRGGGVAEAFF. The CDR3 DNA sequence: TGTGCCAGCAGTTACCGTGGAGGGGGGGTCGCTGAAGCTTTCTTT.

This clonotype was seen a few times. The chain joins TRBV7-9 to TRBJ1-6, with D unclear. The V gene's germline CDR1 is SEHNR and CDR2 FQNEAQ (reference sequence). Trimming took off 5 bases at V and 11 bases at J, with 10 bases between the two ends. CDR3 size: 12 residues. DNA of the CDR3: TGTGCCAGCAGCACAGAAATTACACCCCTCCACTTT. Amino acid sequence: CASSTEITPLHF.

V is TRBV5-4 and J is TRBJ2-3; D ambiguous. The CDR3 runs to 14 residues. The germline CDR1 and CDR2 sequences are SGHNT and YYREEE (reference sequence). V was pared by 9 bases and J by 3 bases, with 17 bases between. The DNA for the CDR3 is TGTGCCACCCGAGAGAGAATGAGTACAGATACGCAGTATTTT. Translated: CATRERMSTDTQYF.

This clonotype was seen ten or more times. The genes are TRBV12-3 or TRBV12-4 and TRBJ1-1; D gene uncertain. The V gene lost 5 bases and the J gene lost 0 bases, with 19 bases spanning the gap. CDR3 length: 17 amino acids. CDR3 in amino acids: CASSLYPPAALNTEAFF. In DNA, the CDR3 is TGTGCCAGCAGTCTTTACCCTCCGGCAGCCTTGAACACTGAAGCTTTCTTT.

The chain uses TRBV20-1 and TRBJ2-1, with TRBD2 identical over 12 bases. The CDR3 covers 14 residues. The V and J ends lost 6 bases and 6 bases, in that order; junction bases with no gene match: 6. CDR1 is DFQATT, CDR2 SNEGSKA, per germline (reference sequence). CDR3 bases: TGCAGTGCCCGGGTGGGACTAGCGGGCAATGAGCAGTTCTTC. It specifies CSARVGLAGNEQFF.

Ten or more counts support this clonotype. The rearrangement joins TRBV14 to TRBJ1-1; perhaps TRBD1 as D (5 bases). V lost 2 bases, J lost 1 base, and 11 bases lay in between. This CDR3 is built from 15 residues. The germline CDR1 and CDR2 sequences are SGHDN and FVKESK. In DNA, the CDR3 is TGTGCCAGCAGCCAAATCGACAGCCCGAACACTGAAGCTTTCTTT. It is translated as CASSQIDSPNTEAFF.

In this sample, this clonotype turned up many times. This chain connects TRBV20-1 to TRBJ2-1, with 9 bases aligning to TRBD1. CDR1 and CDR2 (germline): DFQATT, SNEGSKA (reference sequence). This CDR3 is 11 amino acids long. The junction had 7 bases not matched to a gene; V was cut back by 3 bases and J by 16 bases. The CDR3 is CSARPGQGEFF. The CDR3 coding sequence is TGCAGTGCTAGGCCGGGACAGGGCGAATTCTTC.

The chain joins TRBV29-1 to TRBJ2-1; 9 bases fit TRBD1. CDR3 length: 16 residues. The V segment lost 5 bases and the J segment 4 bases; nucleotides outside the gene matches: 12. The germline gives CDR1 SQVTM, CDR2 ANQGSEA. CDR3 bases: TGCAGCGTTAATCTTGGACAGGGGACGATATACAATGAGCAGTTCTTC. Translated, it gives CSVNLGQGTIYNEQFF.

The CDR3 region is CASSLDGTGTYEQYF. The CDR3 region has the DNA TGTGCCAGCAGCTTAGACGGGACAGGGACTTACGAGCAGTACTTC. The V and J genes are TRBV7-3 and TRBJ2-7; 9 positions match TRBD1. Germline V gene sequence: CDR1 SGHTA, CDR2 FQGTGA. Losses at the gene ends were 2 bases for V and 4 bases for J; bases not matched to a gene: 6. This CDR3 is built from 15 residues.

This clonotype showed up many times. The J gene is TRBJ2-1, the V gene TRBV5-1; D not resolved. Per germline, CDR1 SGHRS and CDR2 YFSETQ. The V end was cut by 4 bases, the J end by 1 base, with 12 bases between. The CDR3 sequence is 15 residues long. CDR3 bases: TGCGCCAGCAGCCCCGGCCCCGGGTCCTACAATGAGCAGTTCTTC. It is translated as CASSPGPGSYNEQFF.

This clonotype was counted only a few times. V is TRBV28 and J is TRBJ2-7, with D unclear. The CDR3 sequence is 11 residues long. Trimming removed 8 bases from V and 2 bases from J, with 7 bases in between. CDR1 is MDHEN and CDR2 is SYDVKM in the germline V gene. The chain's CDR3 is CASYGAYEQYF. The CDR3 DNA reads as TGTGCCAGCTACGGTGCCTACGAGCAGTACTTC.

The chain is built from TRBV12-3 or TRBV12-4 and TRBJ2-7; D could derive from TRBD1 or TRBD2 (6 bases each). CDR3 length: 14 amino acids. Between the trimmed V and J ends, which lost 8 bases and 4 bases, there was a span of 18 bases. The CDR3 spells CASSIRGQAYEQYF. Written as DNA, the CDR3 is TGTGCCAGCTCTATTCGGGGGCAAGCGTACGAGCAGTACTTC.

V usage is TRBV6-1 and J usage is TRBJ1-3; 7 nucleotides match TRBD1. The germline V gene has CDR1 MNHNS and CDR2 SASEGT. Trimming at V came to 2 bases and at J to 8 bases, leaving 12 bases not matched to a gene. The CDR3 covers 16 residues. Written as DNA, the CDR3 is TGTGCCAGCAGTGAACAGGGGGAGAGATATGGCGACACCATATATTTT. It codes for CASSEQGERYGDTIYF.

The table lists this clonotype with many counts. The CDR3 is CASSYSSGIVNEQFF. The CDR3 coding sequence is TGTGCCAGCAGTTACTCAAGCGGGATAGTCAATGAGCAGTTCTTC. The chain joins TRBV6-5 to TRBJ2-1; 7 bases line up with TRBD2. Germline V lookup: CDR1 MNHEY, CDR2 SVGAGI. V shed 0 bases and J 6 bases; nucleotides not matched to a gene: 5. CDR3 length: 15 amino acids.

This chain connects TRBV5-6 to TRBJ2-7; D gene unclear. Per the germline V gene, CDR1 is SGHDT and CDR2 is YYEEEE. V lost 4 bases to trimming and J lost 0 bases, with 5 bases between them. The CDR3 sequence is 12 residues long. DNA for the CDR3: TGTGCCAGCAGCCAAAGCTCCTACGAGCAGTACTTC. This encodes CASSQSSYEQYF.

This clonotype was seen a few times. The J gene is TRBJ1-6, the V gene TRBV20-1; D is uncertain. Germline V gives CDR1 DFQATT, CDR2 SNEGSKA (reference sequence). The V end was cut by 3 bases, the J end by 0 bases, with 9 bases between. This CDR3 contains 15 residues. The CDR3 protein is CSARGRSSYNSPLHF. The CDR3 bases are TGCAGTGCTAGGGGCAGAAGCTCCTATAATTCACCCCTCCACTTT.